Sequencing of this TCR beta chain was carried out in a study of blood T cell repertoires in COVID-19. As for the study in general: Nucleic acid was either cDNA or gDNA, and it came from T cells, B-cell-depleted T cells, or PBMCs.

Repertoires were generated with immunoSEQ multiplex PCR, while TCRdb's copy carries only in-frame clones and drops some. The sample lists about 270,000 clones, around 86% occurring once. The CDR3 contains 13 residues. Germline V gives CDR1 GTSNPN, CDR2 SVGIG (reference sequence). Trimming pared 2 bases from V and 7 bases from J, leaving 14 bases between. Sequencing input: peripheral blood. The source is a man in his forties with active or convalescent COVID-19. This chain joins TRBV30 and TRBJ1-1; TRBD1 is a possible D gene (5 bases). DNA of the CDR3: TGTGCCTGGAGTCCCCCCGGGGGTGGTGAAGCTTTCTTT. It encodes CAWSPPGGGEAFF.